This T cell receptor (beta chain) emerged from a study of control samples from healthy donors and cancer patients. Only a few counts were recorded for this clone. Some clones are missing from TCRdb's copy, which holds only in-frame ones; the method was immunoSEQ multiplex PCR. This table holds roughly 76,000 clones, approximately 93% found once. The ends were cut back, 3 bases at V and 6 bases at J, with 17 bases in the middle. This CDR3 is built from 15 residues. CDR1 is SGHRS and CDR2 is YFSETQ in the germline V gene. Sample: PBMCs. The chain employs TRBV5-1 and TRBJ2-3; D possibly corresponds to TRBD2 (6 bases). This receptor was identified in a woman aged 40 to 50 with lung cancer. CDR3 residues: CASSSKAGPADTQYF. In nucleotides, the CDR3 is TGCGCCAGCAGCTCTAAAGCGGGTCCGGCGGATACGCAGTATTTT. Looking up the rest from reference TRBV5-1 and TRBJ2-3 gives the full variable domain: KAGVTQTPRYLIKTRGQQVTLSCSPISGHRSVSWYQQTPGQGLQFLFEYFSETQRNKGNFPGRFSGRQFSNSRSEMNVSTLELGDSALYLCASSSKAGPADTQYFGPGTRLTVL.